The 26 T cell receptor beta chains listed next were all sequenced from one sample in a study of technical replicates of blood from several donors. TCRdb's copy holds only in-frame clones and misses some; the assay was immunoSEQ multiplex PCR. The data contain tens of thousands of clones, around 94% of them seen just once; the ten biggest clones take up 0.25% to 0.3%. The sequenced material came from T cells isolated from PBMCs. Receptors were obtained from a human donor in good health.

The V and J genes are TRBV19 and TRBJ1-3; D is uncertain. Germline CDR1 reads LNHDA; CDR2 reads SQIVND (reference sequence). The CDR3 consists of 14 residues. V dropped 3 bases and J dropped 2 bases, with 8 bases sitting between them. The CDR3, as DNA: TGTGCCAGTAGTATGACAAAAGCTGGAAACACCATATATTTT. Translation gives CASSMTKAGNTIYF. Full variable domain (missing parts from reference TRBV19 and TRBJ1-3): DGGITQSPKYLFRKEGQNVTLSCEQNLNHDAMYWYRQDPGQGLRLIYYSQIVNDFQKGDIAEGYSVSREKKESFPLTVTSAQKNPTAFYLCASSMTKAGNTIYFGEGSWLTVV.

This clone was picked up one time. The chain recombines TRBV28 with TRBJ1-2; D unclear. The length of the CDR3 is 13 residues. Germline V gene lookup returns CDR1 MDHEN and CDR2 SYDVKM. Trimming removed 2 bases from V and 4 bases from J, with 8 bases in between. CDR3 bases: TGTGCCAGCAGTTTAGGACTGACCTATGGCTACACCTTC. Encoded protein: CASSLGLTYGYTF.

The CDR3: CASSYQGSTQYF. In DNA form, the CDR3 reads TGTGCCAGCAGTTACCAGGGGTCTACGCAGTATTTT. This sequence joins TRBV6-5 and TRBJ2-3, with D perhaps TRBD1 (6 bases). Germline CDR1 reads MNHEY; CDR2 reads SVGAGI. The CDR3 has 12 residues. V lost 2 bases and J lost 8, with 8 bases in between.

The chain employs TRBV10-3 and TRBJ2-1; 9 bases line up with TRBD2. The length of the CDR3 is 16 residues. The J segment lost 9 bases and the V segment lost 0 bases, leaving 9 bases of the junction unmatched. The germline CDR1 and CDR2 sequences are ENHRY and SYGVKD. DNA of the CDR3: TGTGCCATCAGTGAGTCGGCTAGCGGGAACTTTCGTGAGCAGTTCTTC. The encoded protein is CAISESASGNFREQFF.

The CDR3 DNA is TGTGCCAGCAGTGGACAGGTTCGGATCTACGAGCAGTACTTC. This gives the protein CASSGQVRIYEQYF. The chain is built from TRBV28 and TRBJ2-7, with 7 bases matching TRBD1. CDR3 length: 14 residues. J gave up 3 bases and V 5 bases, and 7 bases lay outside the gene matches. CDR1 MDHEN and CDR2 SYDVKM come from the germline V gene.

This clone was observed a single time. This chain joins TRBV27 and TRBJ1-2, with TRBD1 identical over 7 bases. This CDR3 contains 15 residues. The germline CDR1 and CDR2 sequences are MNHEY and SMNVEV (reference sequence). The trim removed 4 bases at V and 4 bases at J, leaving 9 bases unmatched. CDR3 sequence: CASSSRQGGAYGYTF. The CDR3 nucleotides read TGTGCCAGCAGTTCCCGACAGGGTGGGGCCTATGGCTACACCTTC.

The chain employs TRBV4-1 and TRBJ1-5; 10 nucleotides match TRBD1. V shed 2 bases, J shed 4 bases, and the junction held 2 bases outside the gene matches. The CDR3 sequence is 15 residues long. Germline CDR1 and CDR2: MGHRA and YSYEKL. The CDR3 nucleotides read TGCGCCAGCAGCCAAATGGGACAGGGGAATCAGCCCCAGCATTTT. It yields the protein CASSQMGQGNQPQHF.

V usage is TRBV6-1 and J usage is TRBJ1-2; no firm D call. CDR3 length equals 13 residues. Between the trimmed V and J ends, which lost 7 bases and 6 bases, there was a span of 15 bases. Germline CDR1 reads MNHNS; CDR2 reads SASEGT. CDR3 region: CASKDIILDGYTF. The CDR3 nucleotides read TGTGCCAGCAAAGACATAATTCTCGATGGCTACACCTTC.

The chain carries TRBV5-1 and TRBJ2-7, with D possibly matching TRBD1 (6 bases). The CDR3 sequence is 14 residues long. Deletions cut 3 bases from V and 7 bases from J, with 17 bases between. Germline assignment: CDR1 SGHRS and CDR2 YFSETQ. CDR3 region: CASSSGVAVEEQYF. DNA for the CDR3: TGCGCCAGCAGCTCAGGGGTAGCAGTAGAAGAGCAGTACTTC.

This clone appeared once. V usage is TRBV2 and J usage is TRBJ2-1; 9 bases map to TRBD2. After removal of 4 bases from V and 6 bases from J, the junction contained 10 bases not matched to a gene. The germline V gene encodes CDR1 SNHLY and CDR2 FYNNEI. The CDR3 is made up of 16 amino acids. Here the CDR3 reads CASSAGGRAPGNEQFF. The CDR3 region has the DNA TGTGCCAGCAGTGCGGGCGGGAGGGCCCCGGGCAATGAGCAGTTCTTC.

The V gene is TRBV6-1, the J gene TRBJ1-1; D remains unclear. Germline lookup yields CDR1 MNHNS and CDR2 SASEGT. V lost 4 bases and J 1 base, leaving 10 bases between the germline ends. This CDR3 is 14 amino acids long. The chain's CDR3 is CASSVRFKNTEAFF. The DNA of the CDR3 is TGTGCCAGCAGTGTCAGGTTCAAGAACACTGAAGCTTTCTTT.

This chain connects TRBV28 to TRBJ2-7, with unresolved D. The V gene lost 6 bases and the J gene lost 3 bases, with 12 bases spanning the gap. The CDR3 has 13 amino acids. Germline assignment: CDR1 MDHEN and CDR2 SYDVKM. CDR3 bases: TGTGCCAGCAGGGTCGGTACGTTCTACGAGCAGTACTTC. It encodes CASRVGTFYEQYF. Full variable domain (rest looked up from reference TRBV28 and TRBJ2-7): DVKVTQSSRYLVKRTGEKVFLECVQDMDHENMFWYRQDPGLGLRLIYFSYDVKMKEKGDIPEGYSVSREKKERFSLILESASTNQTSMYLCASRVGTFYEQYFGPGTRLTVT.

The chain couples TRBV9 to TRBJ1-2, with TRBD1 matching 8 bases. Unmatched junction bases numbered 0, after V lost 1 base and J lost 7 bases. The CDR3 spans 12 residues. Germline loops: CDR1 SGDLS, CDR2 YYNGEE. The CDR3 sequence: CASSVTGGGYTF. CDR3 sequence (DNA): TGTGCCAGCAGCGTAACAGGGGGTGGCTACACCTTC.

The chain recombines TRBV5-1 with TRBJ2-5, with 7 bases aligning to TRBD2. The CDR3 is 16 amino acids. Germline CDR1 SGHRS, CDR2 YFSETQ. With 5 bases clipped from V and 4 bases from J, the junction kept 14 bases outside the gene matches. CDR3 region: CASSLKPGLSGETQYF. The CDR3, as DNA: TGCGCCAGCAGTCTAAAACCGGGACTAAGCGGAGAGACCCAGTACTTC.

The gene calls are TRBV9 and TRBJ2-2, with D possibly TRBD1 on 5 matching bases. V lost 3 bases and J lost 2, with 14 bases in between. In germline, CDR1 is SGDLS, CDR2 YYNGEE. The CDR3 covers 16 residues. The CDR3: CASSGVTGHNTGELFF. In DNA form, the CDR3 reads TGTGCCAGCAGCGGAGTAACAGGTCATAACACCGGGGAGCTGTTTTTT. Full variable domain (remainder filled in from reference TRBV9 and TRBJ2-2): DSGVTQTPKHLITATGQRVTLRCSPRSGDLSVYWYQQSLDQGLQFLIQYYNGEERAKGNILERFSAQQFPDLHSELNLSSLELGDSALYFCASSGVTGHNTGELFFGEGSRLTVL.

The count of this clone is one. The gene calls are TRBV5-4 and TRBJ1-4; D ambiguous. In germline, CDR1 is SGHNT, CDR2 YYREEE (reference sequence). The CDR3 consists of 15 residues. Trimming removed 4 bases at V and 0 bases at J, with 10 bases between. The CDR3 nucleotides are TGTGCCAGCAGCCTGCTCGGGGCAACTAATGAAAAACTGTTTTTT. Translating it yields CASSLLGATNEKLFF.

The V gene is TRBV30, the J gene TRBJ2-1; D perhaps matches TRBD2 (5 bases). Deletions cut 4 bases from V and 0 bases from J, with 13 bases between. Germline CDR1 is GTSNPN and CDR2 is SVGIG (reference sequence). The CDR3 spans 15 residues. The CDR3 sequence: CAWIGATSSYNEQFF. The DNA for the CDR3 is TGTGCCTGGATAGGCGCTACTAGCTCCTACAATGAGCAGTTCTTC.

The V and J genes are TRBV19 and TRBJ2-1, with D possibly being TRBD2 (6 bases). CDR3 length: 15 residues. The V end lost 3 bases, the J end lost 2 bases, and 11 bases lay between the germline ends. The germline CDR1 and CDR2 sequences are LNHDA and SQIVND (reference sequence). This chain's CDR3 is CASSIMTGAYNEQFF. The CDR3 DNA sequence: TGTGCCAGTAGTATTATGACGGGGGCCTACAATGAGCAGTTCTTC.

This chain links TRBV5-1 with TRBJ1-2, with 7 bases that match TRBD1. Losses at the gene ends were 4 bases for V and 8 bases for J; bases not matched to a gene: 5. CDR1 and CDR2 (germline): SGHRS, YFSETQ. The CDR3 is 12 amino acids. The CDR3 DNA is TGCGCCAGCAGCCTGACAGGGAGCGGCTACACCTTC. Translation gives CASSLTGSGYTF.

The V gene is TRBV19, the J gene TRBJ2-7, with 7 bases lining up with TRBD1. The CDR3 covers 13 residues. The junction had 10 bases not matched to a gene; V was cut back by 10 bases and J by 4 bases. The germline V gene has CDR1 LNHDA and CDR2 SQIVND (reference sequence). CDR3 protein: CATSTGRGYEQYF. The CDR3 DNA reads as TGTGCCACCTCGACAGGGCGCGGTTACGAGCAGTACTTC.

The chain employs TRBV4-2 and TRBJ1-6; 8 bases match TRBD1. CDR1 and CDR2 from the germline V gene are LGHNA and YNFKEQ. V lost 2 bases to trimming and J lost 14 bases; unmatched junction nucleotides: 17. The CDR3 is 17 residues long. The DNA for the CDR3 is TGTGCCAGCAGCCAACCCTTCTCAGGACAGGGTTTTAAGACCCTCCACTTT. It yields the protein CASSQPFSGQGFKTLHF.

The chain couples TRBV10-2 to TRBJ2-7; the D gene is possibly TRBD1 (6 bases). The CDR3 has 14 residues. The germline V gene encodes CDR1 WSHSY and CDR2 SAAADI. V was shortened by 2 bases and J by 5 bases, with 13 bases between the two germline ends. The CDR3: CASSEERGLDEQYF. In DNA, the CDR3 is TGCGCCAGCAGTGAGGAAAGGGGGTTAGACGAGCAGTACTTC.

The gene calls are TRBV7-6 and TRBJ2-2, with D perhaps TRBD1 (6 bases). The CDR3 covers 15 residues. Germline CDR1 and CDR2: SGHVS and FNYEAQ. V lost 1 base, J lost 1 base, and 7 bases lay in between. The CDR3: CASSLEGENTGELFF. CDR3 DNA: TGTGCCAGCAGCTTAGAGGGGGAGAACACCGGGGAGCTGTTTTTT.

This chain links TRBV2 with TRBJ1-2, with D possibly being TRBD1 (5 bases). Germline V CDR1 and CDR2: SNHLY, FYNNEI. This CDR3 comprises 13 residues. V lost 7 bases, J lost 3 bases, and 12 bases lay in between. The CDR3 spells CASKGYPDYGYTF. The CDR3 coding sequence is TGTGCCAGCAAGGGGTACCCAGACTATGGCTACACCTTC. Based on the CDR3 plus reference TRBV2 and TRBJ1-2, the full variable domain is EPEVTQTPSHQVTQMGQEVILRCVPISNHLYFYWYRQILGQKVEFLVSFYNNEISEKSEIFDDQFSVERPDGSNFTLKIRSTKLEDSAMYFCASKGYPDYGYTFGSGTRLTVV.

The gene calls are TRBV6-1 and TRBJ2-7, with a possible D match to TRBD1 (6 bases). The V gene lost 3 bases and the J gene lost 5 bases, with 17 bases spanning the gap. Germline values: CDR1 MNHNS, CDR2 SASEGT. This CDR3 comprises 15 residues. This chain's CDR3 is CASSDWGLKADEQYF. DNA of the CDR3: TGTGCCAGCAGTGACTGGGGGCTCAAAGCTGACGAGCAGTACTTC.

The V gene is TRBV2, the J gene TRBJ2-7, with no clear D. CDR1 is SNHLY and CDR2 is FYNNEI in the germline V gene. The CDR3 consists of 12 residues. The ends were cut back, 4 bases at V and 7 bases at J, with 11 bases in the middle. The CDR3 here is CASSASAREQYF. CDR3 bases: TGTGCCAGCAGTGCTTCCGCTCGGGAGCAGTACTTC.